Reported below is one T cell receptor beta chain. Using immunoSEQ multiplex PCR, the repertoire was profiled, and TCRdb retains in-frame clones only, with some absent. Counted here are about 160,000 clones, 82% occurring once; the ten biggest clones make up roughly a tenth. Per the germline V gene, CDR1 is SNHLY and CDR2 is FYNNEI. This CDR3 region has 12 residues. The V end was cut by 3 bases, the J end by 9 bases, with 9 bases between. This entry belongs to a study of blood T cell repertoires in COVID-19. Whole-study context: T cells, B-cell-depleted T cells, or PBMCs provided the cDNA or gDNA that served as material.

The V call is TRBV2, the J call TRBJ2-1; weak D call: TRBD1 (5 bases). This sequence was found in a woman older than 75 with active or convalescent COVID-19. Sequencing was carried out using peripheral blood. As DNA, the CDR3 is TGTGCCAGCAGTGACAGGGAAACTGAGCAGTTCTTC. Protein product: CASSDRETEQFF.